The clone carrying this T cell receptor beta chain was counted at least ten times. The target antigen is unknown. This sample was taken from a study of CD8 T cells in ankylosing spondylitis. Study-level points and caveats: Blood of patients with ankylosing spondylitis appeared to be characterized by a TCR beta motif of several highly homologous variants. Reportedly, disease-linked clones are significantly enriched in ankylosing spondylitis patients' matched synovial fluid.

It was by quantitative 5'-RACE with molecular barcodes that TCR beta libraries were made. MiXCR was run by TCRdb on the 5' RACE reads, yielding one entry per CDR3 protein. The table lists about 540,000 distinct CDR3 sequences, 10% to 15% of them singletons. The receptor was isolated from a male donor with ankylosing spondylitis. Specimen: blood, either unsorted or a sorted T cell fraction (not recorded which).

For the CDR3, the DNA is TGTGCCAGCAGTTTCGTTTCCGGGTTGAGCATTCAGTACTTC. Encoded protein: CASSFVSGLSIQYF. V is TRBV28 and J is TRBJ2-4, with unresolved D. This CDR3 spans 14 amino acids. CDR1 and CDR2 from the germline V gene are MDHEN and SYDVKM. Trimming removed 3 bases at V and 9 bases at J, with 15 bases between.